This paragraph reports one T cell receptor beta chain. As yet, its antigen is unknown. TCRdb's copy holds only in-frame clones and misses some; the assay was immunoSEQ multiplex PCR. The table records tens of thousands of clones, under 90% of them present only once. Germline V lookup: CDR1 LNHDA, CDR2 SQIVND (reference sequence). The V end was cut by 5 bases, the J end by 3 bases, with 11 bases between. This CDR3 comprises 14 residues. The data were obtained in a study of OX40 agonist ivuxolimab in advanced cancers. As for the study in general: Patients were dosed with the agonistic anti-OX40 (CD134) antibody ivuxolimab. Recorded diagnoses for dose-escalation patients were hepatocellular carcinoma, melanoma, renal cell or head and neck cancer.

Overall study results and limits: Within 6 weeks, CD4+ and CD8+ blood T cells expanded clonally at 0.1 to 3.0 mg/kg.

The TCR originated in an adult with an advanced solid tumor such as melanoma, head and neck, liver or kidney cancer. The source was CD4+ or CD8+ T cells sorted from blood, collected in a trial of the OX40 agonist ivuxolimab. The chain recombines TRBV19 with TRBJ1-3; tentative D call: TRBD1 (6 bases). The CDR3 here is CASSPGAGGNTIYF. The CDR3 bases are TGTGCCAGTAGTCCAGGGGCAGGTGGAAACACCATATATTTT.